These 27 T cell receptor beta chains share one sample of origin, sequenced in a study of T cells in Graves' hyperthyroidism and ophthalmopathy. What was amplified from RNA transcripts were TCR beta CDR3 regions. When the TCR CDR3 underwent first-round RT-PCR, the HTBI primer set was used. TCRdb itself ran the multiplex PCR reads through MiXCR, one entry per CDR3 protein. In the table there are 350,000 or so distinct CDR3 sequences, 15% to 20% of which are singletons. Sequenced input: blood. The receptor source for this set is a woman aged 50 to 60 with Graves' hyperthyroidism.

This clonotype occurred many times. V gene TRBV11-2 combines with J gene TRBJ1-1; no reliable D call. The CDR3 spans 13 residues. Per germline, CDR1 SGHAT and CDR2 FQNNGV. V shed 5 bases and J shed 1 base, with 8 bases lying between them. The CDR3 DNA sequence: TGTGCCAGCAGCACACAGCGGAACACTGAAGCTTTCTTT. Its protein is CASSTQRNTEAFF.

The CDR3 loop reads CASRTPDTQYF. The CDR3, as DNA: TGTGCCAGTAGGACCCCAGATACGCAGTATTTT. The V and J genes are TRBV19 and TRBJ2-3, with D uncertain. V shed 6 bases and J shed 4 bases, with 5 bases lying between them. From germline, CDR1 is LNHDA and CDR2 SQIVND (reference sequence). The CDR3 is 11 amino acids.

This clonotype turned up a few times. The chain links TRBV29-1 to TRBJ2-1, with a tentative D call TRBD1 (6 bases). V was trimmed by 7 bases and J by 0 bases, leaving 13 bases between them. The CDR3 contains 14 residues. The germline CDR1 and CDR2 sequences are SQVTM and ANQGSEA. CDR3 sequence (DNA): TGCAGCGGAGGTGACAGGAGCTCCTACAATGAGCAGTTCTTC. It translates to CSGGDRSSYNEQFF.

This clonotype was seen a few times. The chain couples TRBV7-6 to TRBJ2-1; 7 nucleotides line up with TRBD2. Germline assignment: CDR1 SGHVS and CDR2 FNYEAQ. The CDR3 contains 16 residues. The V gene end was trimmed by 5 bases and the J gene end by 7 bases; junction bases not matched to a gene: 14. The CDR3 is CASSPYRGGSGNEQFF. In nucleotides, the CDR3 is TGTGCCAGCAGCCCGTACCGCGGCGGGAGTGGTAATGAGCAGTTCTTC.

The chain links TRBV28 to TRBJ2-7; 10 nucleotides line up with TRBD2. CDR1 is MDHEN, CDR2 SYDVKM, per germline. Unmatched junction bases numbered 5, after V lost 2 bases and J lost 4 bases. The CDR3 contains 15 residues. CDR3: CASSLTPGLAYEQYF. The CDR3, as DNA: TGTGCCAGCAGTTTAACTCCGGGACTAGCGTACGAGCAGTACTTC.

The chain carries TRBV19 and TRBJ2-2, with 7 bases matching TRBD1. Germline lookup yields CDR1 LNHDA and CDR2 SQIVND (reference sequence). J gave up 4 bases and V 6 bases, and 8 bases lay outside the gene matches. The CDR3 is 15 residues long. The DNA for the CDR3 is TGTGCCAGTAGGAAAGGGGGCTATTTCACCGGGGAGCTGTTTTTT. This translates into CASRKGGYFTGELFF.

In its sample, this clonotype was seen many times. The rearrangement joins TRBV28 to TRBJ2-1; the match to TRBD2 covers 12 bases. Germline CDR1 MDHEN, CDR2 SYDVKM. Losses at the gene ends were 7 bases for V and 9 bases for J; bases not matched to a gene: 13. The CDR3 consists of 16 residues. The CDR3: CASTPRRLAGGGEQFF. CDR3 bases: TGTGCCAGCACCCCACGCCGCCTAGCGGGGGGGGGTGAGCAGTTCTTC.

This clonotype occurred many times. The chain has TRBV7-2 and TRBJ1-4; D might be TRBD1 (5 bases). The CDR3 totals 15 residues. The V end was cut by 2 bases, the J end by 6 bases, with 13 bases between. Per germline, CDR1 SGHTA and CDR2 FQGNSA. The CDR3 is CASSLSRGIDEKLFF. The DNA of the CDR3 is TGTGCCAGCAGCTTATCTCGGGGGATTGATGAAAAACTGTTTTTT.

The CDR3 DNA is TGCAGCGTTACAGGGACCACTACAACTAATGAAAAACTGTTTTTT. Translated: CSVTGTTTTNEKLFF. The V gene is TRBV29-1, the J gene TRBJ1-4, with D possibly matching TRBD1 (6 bases). Between the trimmed V and J ends, which lost 5 bases and 0 bases, there was a span of 13 bases. The CDR3 contains 15 residues. CDR1 SQVTM and CDR2 ANQGSEA come from the germline V gene.

This clonotype was counted many times. This chain joins TRBV20-1 and TRBJ1-1, with D possibly matching TRBD1 (5 bases). This CDR3 spans 15 amino acids. Trimming shortened V by 6 bases and J by 5 bases, and 22 bases separated the two germline ends. The germline CDR1 and CDR2 sequences are DFQATT and SNEGSKA (reference sequence). The CDR3 here is CSAPSAMGLGTEAFF. The CDR3 DNA reads as TGCAGTGCACCCTCGGCGATGGGGCTCGGAACTGAAGCTTTCTTT.

The CDR3 protein is CSVATGTRHYGYTF. As DNA, the CDR3 is TGCAGCGTAGCAACCGGGACACGTCACTATGGCTACACCTTC. The chain couples TRBV29-1 to TRBJ1-2, with D possibly matching TRBD1 (6 bases). V gave up 6 bases and J gave up 3 bases, with 17 bases separating them. The CDR3 extends over 14 amino acids. The germline V gene encodes CDR1 SQVTM and CDR2 ANQGSEA.

In its sample, this clonotype was seen a few times. The chain links TRBV29-1 to TRBJ1-1; weak D call: TRBD1 (5 bases). CDR1 is SQVTM, CDR2 ANQGSEA, per germline. V was trimmed by 4 bases and J by 11 bases, leaving 8 bases between them. This CDR3 spans 9 amino acids. The CDR3 DNA reads TGCAGCGTTGGCCGGGGGGCTTTCTTT. This translates into CSVGRGAFF.

The sample holds many counts of this clonotype. The J gene is TRBJ2-3, the V gene TRBV28; 10 bases match TRBD2. J lost 3 bases, V lost 10 bases, and 13 bases had no gene match. Germline lookup yields CDR1 MDHEN and CDR2 SYDVKM. The CDR3 has 16 amino acids. Written as DNA, the CDR3 is TGTGCCACGGGGGGCCTATTACTAGCGGGGACAGATACGCAGTATTTT. Translation: CATGGLLLAGTDTQYF.

This clonotype came up many times. CDR3 sequence (DNA): TGTGCCAGCCAAACGAGCGACTATGGCTACACCTTC. This sequence encodes CASQTSDYGYTF. The gene calls are TRBV28 and TRBJ1-2; D remains unclear. Trimming shortened V by 8 bases and J by 3 bases, and 10 bases separated the two germline ends. The CDR3 extends over 12 amino acids. Per germline, CDR1 MDHEN and CDR2 SYDVKM.

In this sample, this clonotype turned up a few times. A single base separates this from a much larger clone, so it may be a read error. This chain connects TRBV7-9 to TRBJ2-1; unclear D gene. The germline CDR1 and CDR2 sequences are SEHNR and FQNEAQ (reference sequence). The CDR3 covers 14 residues. The CDR3 nucleotides read TGTGCCAGCAGCTTCGAATCCATTTACAATGAGCAGCTCTTC. Encoded protein: CASSFESIYNEQLF.

This clonotype was recorded a few times. The chain is built from TRBV4-1 and TRBJ2-7; perhaps TRBD1 as D (5 bases). The CDR3 spans 13 residues. CDR1 MGHRA and CDR2 YSYEKL come from the germline V gene. Trimming cost V 5 bases and J 7 bases, with 15 bases left between them. Here the CDR3 reads CASSTKGWGEQYF. CDR3 DNA sequence: TGCGCCAGCAGCACCAAGGGGTGGGGAGAGCAGTACTTC.

The sample holds a few counts of this clonotype. J is TRBJ2-1 and V is TRBV20-1, with TRBD2 matching over 9 bases. Germline loops: CDR1 DFQATT, CDR2 SNEGSKA (reference sequence). V trimming: 4 bases; J trimming: 8 bases; junction bases outside the gene matches: 6. The CDR3 is 13 residues long. The DNA of the CDR3 is TGCAGTGCTATTACGCGGGGGGGGGATGAGCAGTTCTTC. Translating it yields CSAITRGGDEQFF.

This clonotype was counted a few times. The chain carries TRBV6-1 and TRBJ2-6; a possible D gene is TRBD1 (8 bases). The CDR3 extends over 16 amino acids. CDR1 is MNHNS, CDR2 SASEGT, per germline. Trimming stripped 4 bases from V and 4 bases from J, with 14 bases between. CDR3 sequence (DNA): TGTGCCAGCAGTGCCGACAGGGGAGGGGGGGCCAACGTCCTGACTTTC. Amino acid sequence: CASSADRGGGANVLTF.

The V and J genes are TRBV6-1 and TRBJ1-3; D may be TRBD1 (5 bases). This CDR3 comprises 16 residues. V dropped 5 bases and J dropped 2 bases, with 16 bases sitting between them. Germline CDR1 MNHNS, CDR2 SASEGT. CDR3: CASSSRRGITGNTIYF. The CDR3 nucleotides are TGTGCCAGCAGTTCTAGGAGGGGAATTACTGGAAACACCATATATTTT.

This clonotype was picked up many times. V gene TRBV6-1 combines with J gene TRBJ2-3; perhaps TRBD2 as D (5 bases). V lost 5 bases to trimming and J lost 6 bases, with 18 bases between them. The CDR3 runs to 15 residues. CDR1 is MNHNS, CDR2 SASEGT, per germline. The CDR3 nucleotides read TGTGCCAGCAGTCTCACGGGTGGTAGCGCCGATACGCAGTATTTT. Translated, it gives CASSLTGGSADTQYF.

The chain carries TRBV2 and TRBJ2-3; 10 bases line up with TRBD2. Germline V gene sequence: CDR1 SNHLY, CDR2 FYNNEI. V dropped 6 bases and J dropped 4; count of bases not matched to a gene: 7. The CDR3 totals 15 residues. The CDR3 loop is CASRGRTSGADTQYF. DNA of the CDR3: TGTGCCAGCAGGGGAAGGACTAGCGGAGCAGATACGCAGTATTTT.

The V call is TRBV6-1, the J call TRBJ2-3; weak D call: TRBD2 (7 bases). Deletions cut 2 bases from V and 2 bases from J, with 14 bases between. The CDR3 runs to 16 residues. Looked up from germline, CDR1 is MNHNS and CDR2 is SASEGT. The CDR3 here is CASSETGRVPTDTQYF. The DNA for the CDR3 is TGTGCCAGCAGTGAAACAGGGAGGGTTCCCACAGATACGCAGTATTTT.

On this clonotype itself: This could be a read error, since a much larger clone is one nucleotide away. The DNA for the CDR3 is TGTGCCAGCAGTGAAGGAGCGGGGAACACAGGTACGCAGTATTTT. It specifies CASSEGAGNTGTQYF. The chain has TRBV11-2 and TRBJ2-3; 7 nucleotides match TRBD2. CDR3 length: 15 residues. Germline loops: CDR1 SGHAT, CDR2 FQNNGV. Based on the CDR3 plus reference TRBV11-2 and TRBJ2-3, the full variable domain is EAGVAQSPRYKIIEKRQSVAFWCNPISGHATLYWYQQILGQGPKLLIQFQNNGVVDDSQLPKDRFSAERLKGVDSTLKIQPAKLEDSAVYLCASSEGAGNTGTQYFGPGTRLTVL.

The V call is TRBV7-3, the J call TRBJ2-3, with 7 bases identical to TRBD1. Unmatched junction bases numbered 3, after V lost 2 bases and J lost 1 base. In germline, CDR1 is SGHTA, CDR2 FQGTGA. The CDR3 has 15 amino acids. The CDR3 spells CASSLRGQRTDTQYF. The CDR3 DNA reads TGTGCCAGCAGCTTACGGGGACAGCGCACAGATACGCAGTATTTT.

At least ten counts were recorded for this clonotype. V gene TRBV5-1 combines with J gene TRBJ1-1; D uncertain. In germline, CDR1 is SGHRS, CDR2 YFSETQ. There are 13 residues in the CDR3. The V end lost 2 bases, the J end lost 3 bases, and 8 bases lay between the germline ends. CDR3 region: CASSFDRDTEAFF. CDR3 sequence (DNA): TGCGCCAGCAGCTTTGATCGGGACACTGAAGCTTTCTTT.

This clonotype has more than one count but fewer than ten. The chain carries TRBV3-1 and TRBJ1-1, with D possibly TRBD1 on 5 matching bases. The CDR3 totals 15 residues. V shed 1 base and J shed 0 bases, with 9 bases lying between them. Germline-derived CDR1 and CDR2 are LGHDT and YNNKEL (reference sequence). The CDR3 sequence: CASSQGQSMNTEAFF. The CDR3, as DNA: TGTGCCAGCAGCCAAGGACAGAGCATGAACACTGAAGCTTTCTTT.

This clonotype has at least ten counts. CDR3 bases: TGTGCCAGCAGCATCCAGGGTGATGAGCAGTTCTTC. Translation gives CASSIQGDEQFF. The rearrangement uses TRBV7-2 and TRBJ2-1; a weak D match, TRBD1 (5 bases). The germline V gene has CDR1 SGHTA and CDR2 FQGNSA. Trimming took 5 bases from V and 8 from J, leaving 10 bases between them. The CDR3 has 12 residues.